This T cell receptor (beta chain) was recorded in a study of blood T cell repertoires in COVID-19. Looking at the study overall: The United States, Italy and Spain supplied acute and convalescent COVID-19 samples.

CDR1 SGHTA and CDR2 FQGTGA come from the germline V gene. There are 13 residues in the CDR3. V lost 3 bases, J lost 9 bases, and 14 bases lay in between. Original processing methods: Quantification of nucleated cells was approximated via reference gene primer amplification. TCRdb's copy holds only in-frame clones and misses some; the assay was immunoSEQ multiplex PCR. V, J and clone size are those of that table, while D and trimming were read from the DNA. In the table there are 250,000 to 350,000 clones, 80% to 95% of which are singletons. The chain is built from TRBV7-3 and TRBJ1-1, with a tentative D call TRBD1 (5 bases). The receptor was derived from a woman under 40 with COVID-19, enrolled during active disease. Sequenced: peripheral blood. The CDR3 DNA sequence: TGTGCCAGCAGCTTGGGGCCTGCAAGTAAAGCTTTCTTT. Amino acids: CASSLGPASKAFF.